Shown below are 17 T cell receptor beta chains from a single sample sequenced in a study of regulatory T cells in long-lasting Graves disease. Through Arm-PCR of CDR3 regions and iRepertoire HTBI primers, TCR beta libraries were built. TCRdb reanalysed the multiplex PCR reads using MiXCR and keeps one entry per CDR3 protein. Among nearly 350,000 distinct CDR3 sequences listed, 15% to 20% were seen once. The time point here: persistent/refractory GD, antithyroid drugs over 5 years with positive TRAb. Scientists built the TCR library using RNA that was extracted from PBMCs. Sample: peripheral blood mononuclear cells (PBMCs), taken when the disease was refractory, from a patient treated with antithyroid drugs. These receptors originate from a female donor with Graves disease.

This rearrangement joins TRBV6-5 to TRBJ2-3; D may be TRBD1 (5 bases). Looked up from germline, CDR1 is MNHEY and CDR2 is SVGAGI. Trimming left V 0 bases short and J 3 bases short, with 7 bases between. The CDR3 is made up of 14 amino acids. The CDR3 DNA sequence: TGTGCCAGCAGTTACTCGACAGTTACAGATACGCAGTATTTT. Its protein product is CASSYSTVTDTQYF.

In this sample, this clonotype turned up many times. The rearrangement links TRBV6-5 to TRBJ1-5; TRBD1 is a possible D gene (6 bases). V was cut by 0 bases and J by 7 bases, with 16 bases left in between. The CDR3 contains 16 residues. The germline V gene encodes CDR1 MNHEY and CDR2 SVGAGI. The CDR3 loop is CASSYSFPGAGQPQHF. The CDR3 nucleotides read TGTGCCAGCAGTTACTCGTTTCCGGGGGCCGGGCAGCCCCAGCATTTT.

Worth noting for this clonotype: An end of the junction does not agree with germline; a read error may underlie this. This chain links TRBV20-1 with TRBJ2-7, with 8 bases identical to TRBD1. The CDR3 runs 14 residues. Germline CDR1 is DFQATT and CDR2 is SNEGSKA (reference sequence). In nucleotides, the CDR3 is TGCAGTGCTGGAGATTTGGACAGGGTCTACGAGCAGTACTTC. The encoded protein is CSAGDLDRVYEQYF.

V usage is TRBV7-2 and J usage is TRBJ1-6; D remains ambiguous. CDR3 size: 16 residues. CDR1 is SGHTA and CDR2 is FQGNSA in the germline V gene. V was shortened by 3 bases and J by 0 bases, with 9 bases between the two germline ends. CDR3 sequence: CASSLNSGSYNSPLHF. The CDR3 nucleotides read TGTGCCAGCAGCTTGAACAGTGGCTCCTATAATTCACCCCTCCACTTT. Full variable domain (rest looked up from reference TRBV7-2 and TRBJ1-6): GAGVSQSPSNKVTEKGKDVELRCDPISGHTALYWYRQSLGQGLEFLIYFQGNSAPDKSGLPSDRFSAERTGGSVSTLTIQRTQQEDSAVYLCASSLNSGSYNSPLHFGNGTRLTVT.

The rearrangement links TRBV10-3 to TRBJ2-2, with D perhaps matching TRBD1 (5 bases). Per the germline V gene, CDR1 is ENHRY and CDR2 is SYGVKD. CDR3 length: 15 amino acids. The germline V and J ends were trimmed by 10 bases and 0 bases, with 15 bases remaining between them. This CDR3 reads CATETGNANTGELFF. CDR3 bases: TGTGCCACCGAAACAGGAAACGCGAACACCGGGGAGCTGTTTTTT.

J is TRBJ2-7 and V is TRBV5-6; 12 positions match TRBD1. Germline V lookup: CDR1 SGHDT, CDR2 YYEEEE. The CDR3 sequence is 17 residues long. Germline trimming cut 4 bases from V and 1 base from J; bases unmatched to any gene: 9. DNA for the CDR3: TGTGCCAGCAGCCCATACGGGACAGGGGGCAGGTCCTACGAGCAGTACTTC. It encodes CASSPYGTGGRSYEQYF. The whole variable domain, filled in from reference TRBV5-6 and TRBJ2-7, reads DAGVTQSPTHLIKTRGQQVTLRCSPKSGHDTVSWYQQALGQGPQFIFQYYEEEERQRGNFPDRFSGHQFPNYSSELNVNALLLGDSALYLCASSPYGTGGRSYEQYFGPGTRLTVT.

The V and J genes are TRBV7-9 and TRBJ2-1, with D perhaps TRBD2 (5 bases). The CDR3 totals 12 residues. The ends were cut back, 6 bases at V and 10 bases at J, with 13 bases in the middle. Germline CDR1 is SEHNR and CDR2 is FQNEAQ (reference sequence). DNA of the CDR3: TGTGCCAGCAGGCTTAGGGAGCGGGAGCAGTTCTTC. Translating it yields CASRLREREQFF.

This clonotype occurred many times. The V call is TRBV24-1, the J call TRBJ2-4; 7 positions agree with TRBD1. The CDR3 contains 20 residues. Germline CDR1 reads KGHDR; CDR2 reads SFDVKD. The V and J ends lost 1 base and 0 bases, in that order; junction bases with no gene match: 14. CDR3 nucleotide sequence: TGTGCCACCAGTGATTTCTGGACAGGAGACCATTTTCTAGCCAAAAACATTCAGTACTTC. Translation gives CATSDFWTGDHFLAKNIQYF.

The rearrangement joins TRBV6-4 to TRBJ1-6; 7 bases map to TRBD1. Germline CDR1 MRHNA, CDR2 SNTAGT. The CDR3 runs to 14 residues. J was trimmed by 7 bases and V by 6 bases; bases with no gene match: 6. The CDR3 nucleotides are TGTGCCAGCAGGGCGGGACAGAGAAATTCACCCCTCCACTTT. It codes for CASRAGQRNSPLHF.

This clonotype was seen more than once but under ten times. This chain links TRBV15 with TRBJ2-2; weak D call: TRBD2 (5 bases). CDR1 is LNHNV, CDR2 YYDKDF, per germline (reference sequence). The CDR3 is made up of 13 amino acids. The germline V and J ends were trimmed by 1 base and 11 bases, with 11 bases remaining between them. The CDR3 is CATSRGPGFELFF. The CDR3, as DNA: TGTGCCACCAGCAGAGGTCCGGGATTCGAGCTGTTTTTT.

For this clonotype: This could be a read error, since a much larger clone is one nucleotide away. The V call is TRBV6-2 or TRBV6-3, the J call TRBJ2-2; D gene uncertain. The CDR3 extends over 14 amino acids. CDR1 is MNHEY, CDR2 SVGEGT, per germline. The CDR3 reads CASSYLPNTRELFF. CDR3 nucleotide sequence: TGTGCCAGCAGTTACCTTCCCAACACCAGGGAGCTGTTTTTT.

V usage is TRBV6-5 and J usage is TRBJ2-7; D not resolved. CDR1 is MNHEY, CDR2 SVGAGI, per germline. V lost 0 bases, J lost 5 bases, and 5 bases lay in between. The CDR3 has 12 amino acids. Here the CDR3 DNA reads TGTGCCAGCAGTTACTCCCATCACGAGCAGTACTTC. This translates into CASSYSHHEQYF.

This chain connects TRBV12-3 or TRBV12-4 to TRBJ1-1, with 8 bases fitting TRBD1. The junction had 10 bases not matched to a gene; V was cut back by 4 bases and J by 0 bases. The CDR3 is 17 residues long. In nucleotides, the CDR3 is TGTGCCAGCAGTTCCTCAGGGGGCGGCGGGATGAACACTGAAGCTTTCTTT. Its translation is CASSSSGGGGMNTEAFF.

The CDR3, as DNA: TGTGCAAACGGCGGGGAGGCGGGTGGCTACACCTTC. It is translated as CANGGEAGGYTF. The chain joins TRBV10-3 to TRBJ1-2; D gene uncertain. Germline V gives CDR1 ENHRY, CDR2 SYGVKD. The CDR3 sequence is 12 residues long.

The rearrangement links TRBV7-9 to TRBJ2-2; TRBD1 matches 9 bases. Germline CDR1 is SEHNR and CDR2 is FQNEAQ (reference sequence). J was trimmed by 9 bases and V by 6 bases; bases with no gene match: 14. The CDR3 length is 16 residues. For the CDR3, the DNA is TGTGCCAGCAGAGCGACGGGACAGGGTGTAATCTGGGAGCTGTTTTTT. It translates to CASRATGQGVIWELFF.

This clonotype was detected ten times or more. The rearrangement joins TRBV6-5 to TRBJ1-2; D unclear. Looked up from germline, CDR1 is MNHEY and CDR2 is SVGAGI. V lost 0 bases and J lost 1, with 9 bases in between. This CDR3 contains 15 residues. The CDR3 sequence: CASSYSFGLNYGYTF. The CDR3 nucleotides read TGTGCCAGCAGTTACTCGTTCGGGCTTAACTATGGCTACACCTTC.

The chain is built from TRBV3-1 and TRBJ2-7; 10 bases match TRBD2. The CDR3 is 16 residues long. The V segment lost 0 bases and the J segment 8 bases; nucleotides outside the gene matches: 10. Germline values: CDR1 LGHDT, CDR2 YNNKEL (reference sequence). The CDR3: CASSQDRAGGAYKQYF. DNA of the CDR3: TGTGCCAGCAGCCAAGACCGAGCGGGAGGGGCGTACAAGCAGTACTTC.